The next 24 T cell receptor beta chains were all read from a single sample in a study of regulatory T cells in long-lasting Graves disease. Indicated time point: newly diagnosed GD, antithyroid drugs for less than 3 months. The authors made the TCR library using RNA they extracted from PBMCs. Arm-PCR of CDR3 regions and iRepertoire HTBI primers were used to build TCR beta libraries. TCRdb re-derived calls from the multiplex PCR reads in MiXCR, one entry per CDR3 protein. The sample lists a few hundred thousand distinct CDR3 sequences, over 15% occurring once. This sample was also put to use in a study of T cells in Graves' hyperthyroidism and ophthalmopathy.

Material: peripheral blood mononuclear cells (PBMCs), obtained at new diagnosis, from a patient treated with antithyroid drugs. The source is a man aged 35-49 years with Graves disease.

With respect to this clonotype: The junction does not match germline at one end; this may be a read error. The chain uses TRBV7-8 and TRBJ2-5; TRBD2 might be the D (6 bases). Germline V gene lookup returns CDR1 SGHVS and CDR2 FQNEAQ. This CDR3 spans 16 amino acids. Here the CDR3 reads CASSIMGSPGRETQHF. CDR3 sequence (DNA): TGTGCCAGCAGCATCATGGGCAGTCCGGGCCGGGAGACCCAGCACTTC.

This clonotype was counted many times. The chain joins TRBV6-1 to TRBJ1-5, with D uncertain. The germline V gene has CDR1 MNHNS and CDR2 SASEGT. CDR3 length equals 13 residues. V lost 9 bases and J lost 11, with 20 bases in between. The CDR3, as DNA: TGTGCCAGTGGCACCGAAACCACCTACTCCCAGCATTTT. Translating gives CASGTETTYSQHF.

Many counts were recorded for this clonotype. The chain uses TRBV20-1 and TRBJ2-1, with 8 nucleotides matching TRBD2. This CDR3 contains 15 residues. The V gene end was trimmed by 2 bases and the J gene end by 6 bases; junction bases not matched to a gene: 9. Germline-derived CDR1 and CDR2 are DFQATT and SNEGSKA (reference sequence). The CDR3 loop reads CSARFRPSGPNEQFF. The CDR3 DNA reads as TGCAGTGCTAGATTCAGACCTAGCGGGCCCAATGAGCAGTTCTTC.

This clonotype was counted many times. The chain uses TRBV11-1 and TRBJ2-3; tentative D call: TRBD1 (5 bases). V was pared by 5 bases and J by 10 bases, with 22 bases between. Germline CDR1 is SGHAT and CDR2 is FQDESV (reference sequence). The CDR3 sequence is 15 residues long. CDR3 nucleotide sequence: TGTGCCAGCAGCCGCCAGGGCTGGACCCCGATGCCGCAGTATTTT. This gives the protein CASSRQGWTPMPQYF.

This clonotype has ten or more counts. This chain joins TRBV2 and TRBJ2-5; D may be TRBD2 (6 bases). Germline V gives CDR1 SNHLY, CDR2 FYNNEI. Trimming left V 10 bases short and J 5 bases short, with 14 bases between. The CDR3 is 12 residues long. This chain's CDR3 is CATKTSTETQYF. CDR3 coding DNA: TGTGCCACGAAGACTAGTACGGAGACCCAGTACTTC.

The rearrangement joins TRBV29-1 to TRBJ2-5; D might be TRBD2 (5 bases). In germline, CDR1 is SQVTM, CDR2 ANQGSEA. The ends were cut back, 6 bases at V and 4 bases at J, with 12 bases in the middle. CDR3 length equals 12 residues. CDR3 in amino acids: CSVSDWRETQYF. For the CDR3, the DNA is TGCAGCGTATCGGACTGGAGAGAGACCCAGTACTTC.

Remarks on this clonotype: Relative to the germline gene, one junction end is altered; a read error may explain this. In DNA form, the CDR3 reads TGTGTCAGCAGCCAGGTCAGGGAAGAGACCCAGTACTTC. Translated: CVSSQVREETQYF. The chain combines TRBV7-8 with TRBJ2-5, with D tentatively TRBD1 (5 bases). The CDR3 length is 13 residues. Germline V gives CDR1 SGHVS, CDR2 FQNEAQ.

This clonotype was found a few times. The V gene is TRBV20-1, the J gene TRBJ1-5; a weak D match, TRBD1 (5 bases). The CDR3 length is 14 residues. V lost 5 bases and J lost 3, with 14 bases in between. CDR1 and CDR2 (germline): DFQATT, SNEGSKA (reference sequence). CDR3 region: CSASPGRLNQPQHF. In DNA, the CDR3 is TGCAGTGCTTCCCCGGGACGCCTCAATCAGCCCCAGCATTTT.

This clonotype was found many times. This chain uses TRBV18 with TRBJ1-3; D call uncertain. V dropped 3 bases and J dropped 3 bases, with 15 bases sitting between them. The CDR3 consists of 16 residues. Per the germline V gene, CDR1 is KGHSH and CDR2 is LQKENI. The DNA for the CDR3 is TGTGCCAGCTCACCTTCACAAAAGTCTGGTGGAAACACCATATATTTT. This encodes CASSPSQKSGGNTIYF.

The chain employs TRBV2 and TRBJ1-6; the D gene is possibly TRBD1 (5 bases). The CDR3 consists of 13 residues. The germline V gene has CDR1 SNHLY and CDR2 FYNNEI. With 6 bases removed from V and 6 bases from J, the gap between germline ends came to 9 bases. The DNA for the CDR3 is TGTGCCAGCAGGGAGGGACGTAATTCACCCCTCCACTTT. Protein product: CASREGRNSPLHF.

The sample holds a few counts of this clonotype. This chain joins TRBV5-4 and TRBJ2-5; no clear D gene. The germline V gene has CDR1 SGHNT and CDR2 YYREEE (reference sequence). This CDR3 spans 16 amino acids. V was cut by 0 bases and J by 4 bases, with 16 bases left in between. CDR3 DNA sequence: TGTGCCAGCAGCTTGGCACCGGCCGCCACCTCAGAGACCCAGTACTTC. Translation gives CASSLAPAATSETQYF.

This clonotype was seen at least ten times. The chain employs TRBV12-3 or TRBV12-4 and TRBJ2-1; D is unresolved. The CDR3 sequence is 15 residues long. V was cut by 7 bases and J by 1 base, with 14 bases left in between. CDR3: CASNIRTGSYNEQFF. CDR3 DNA sequence: TGTGCCAGCAATATAAGGACGGGTTCCTACAATGAGCAGTTCTTC.

Worth noting for this clonotype: Being one base from a much bigger clone, this may be a read error. The chain combines TRBV5-4 with TRBJ2-4, with D possibly TRBD2 on 5 matching bases. Looked up from germline, CDR1 is SGHNT and CDR2 is YYREEE (reference sequence). The CDR3 totals 14 residues. V lost 4 bases and J 13 bases, leaving 21 bases between the germline ends. The CDR3 loop reads CASSRTRGYNEQYF. The CDR3 nucleotides are TGTGCCAGCAGCCGCACCCGGGGATACAATGAGCAGTACTTC.

For this clonotype: The limits of the CDR3 on the DNA are not certain, so only TCRdb's listed CDR3 is given. The chain is built from TRBV2 and TRBJ2-3; the table's D gene call, TRBD1, was not cross checked with the DNA. The CDR3 is 23 amino acids long, termini counted. The germline V gene has CDR1 SNHLY and CDR2 FYNNEI. The CDR3: CASSAEQGHEQYFGPGARGTQYF.

This clonotype was observed a handful of times. V is TRBV7-9 and J is TRBJ2-2; D unclear. In germline, CDR1 is SEHNR, CDR2 FQNEAQ (reference sequence). V was cut by 1 base and J by 7 bases, with 7 bases left in between. CDR3 length: 13 residues. In nucleotides, the CDR3 is TGTGCCAGCAGCTTAGAAGGGTTCGGGGAGCTGTTTTTT. Translating gives CASSLEGFGELFF.

The table lists this clonotype with many counts. J is TRBJ2-7 and V is TRBV6-5; D may be TRBD2 (6 bases). Looked up from germline, CDR1 is MNHEY and CDR2 is SVGAGI. Trimming cost V 4 bases and J 3 bases, with 13 bases left between them. The CDR3 runs to 14 residues. The CDR3 spells CASSSPGDLYEQYF. In nucleotides, the CDR3 is TGTGCCAGCAGTTCCCCGGGGGACCTCTACGAGCAGTACTTC.

This clonotype has at least ten counts. The chain links TRBV11-3 to TRBJ2-4; perhaps TRBD1 as D (5 bases). Trimming took off 1 base at V and 0 bases at J, with 10 bases between the two ends. The CDR3 contains 16 residues. The germline CDR1 and CDR2 sequences are SGHNT and YENEEA. The DNA for the CDR3 is TGTGCCAGCAGCTTAGGACAGAGCCTAGCCAAAAACATTCAGTACTTC. It codes for CASSLGQSLAKNIQYF. The full variable domain, in which reference TRBV11-3 and TRBJ2-4 provide the parts outside the CDR3, is EAGVVQSPRYKIIEKKQPVAFWCNPISGHNTLYWYLQNLGQGPELLIRYENEEAVDDSQLPKDRFSAERLKGVDSTLKIQPAELGDSAVYLCASSLGQSLAKNIQYFGAGTRLSVL.

There are a few counts of this clonotype. The CDR3 DNA sequence: TGCAGTGCTAGAGGGGCCAGGGGGCCAGAAAACATTCAGTACTTC. It specifies CSARGARGPENIQYF. The rearrangement links TRBV20-1 to TRBJ2-4, with 8 bases identical to TRBD1. In germline, CDR1 is DFQATT, CDR2 SNEGSKA (reference sequence). The V and J ends lost 1 base and 5 bases, in that order; junction bases with no gene match: 7. The CDR3 totals 15 residues.

The chain joins TRBV28 to TRBJ2-7; D is possibly TRBD2 (6 bases). This CDR3 spans 15 amino acids. CDR1 and CDR2 (germline): MDHEN, SYDVKM. V was cut by 1 base and J by 4 bases, with 14 bases left in between. CDR3 bases: TGTGCCAGCAGTTTATTCGCGGGACCGCCTTACGAGCAGTACTTC. Translated, it gives CASSLFAGPPYEQYF.

This clonotype was recorded many times. The V call is TRBV30, the J call TRBJ1-4, with a possible D match to TRBD1 (5 bases). Per the germline V gene, CDR1 is GTSNPN and CDR2 is SVGIG (reference sequence). CDR3 length equals 14 residues. Trimming cost V 0 bases and J 4 bases, with 9 bases left between them. The CDR3 bases are TGTGCCTGGAGTGTGGGACCGGGTAATGAAAAACTGTTTTTT. It is translated as CAWSVGPGNEKLFF.

The V gene is TRBV7-2, the J gene TRBJ2-2, with 8 bases fitting TRBD2. This CDR3 has 14 residues. J lost 7 bases, V lost 1 base, and 2 bases had no gene match. Germline V CDR1 and CDR2: SGHTA, FQGNSA. CDR3 in amino acids: CASSLERGGGELFF. The CDR3 DNA sequence: TGTGCCAGCAGCTTAGAACGGGGGGGCGGGGAGCTGTTTTTT.

In its sample, this clonotype was seen many times. The V gene is TRBV6-5, the J gene TRBJ2-5; the D is unclear. The ends were cut back, 3 bases at V and 1 base at J, with 15 bases in the middle. The CDR3 length is 16 residues. Germline V lookup: CDR1 MNHEY, CDR2 SVGAGI. CDR3 in DNA: TGTGCCAGCAGTTATCTCACTTCGGCGCGCCAAGAGACCCAGTACTTC. It is translated as CASSYLTSARQETQYF.

This clonotype was observed a handful of times. The junction departs from the called germline gene at one end, perhaps through a read error. V gene TRBV28 combines with J gene TRBJ2-2; 7 nucleotides line up with TRBD2. The CDR3 is 17 residues long. The V gene's germline CDR1 is MDHEN and CDR2 SYDVKM. This chain's CDR3 is CTSSPLVGGGNTGELFF. The CDR3 DNA follows: TGTACCAGCAGTCCCCTGGTGGGCGGGGGGAACACCGGGGAGCTGTTTTTT.

This chain links TRBV10-1 with TRBJ2-7; TRBD2 matches at 12 bases. Per the germline V gene, CDR1 is WNHNN and CDR2 is SYGVQD (reference sequence). The CDR3 is made up of 16 amino acids. J gave up 0 bases and V 2 bases, and 2 bases lay outside the gene matches. The CDR3 is CASSEGLAGISYEQYF. In DNA, the CDR3 is TGCGCCAGCAGTGAGGGACTAGCGGGAATCTCCTACGAGCAGTACTTC.